Presented here are 12 T cell receptor beta chains from one specimen sequenced in a study of glioma-infiltrating T cells after dendritic cell vaccination. Sequencing used immunoSEQ multiplex PCR; TCRdb keeps in-frame clones, though not all of them. The sample has fewer than 85,000 clones, about 80% seen once. The input for sequencing was blood, taken before dendritic cell vaccination. Receptor source: a human donor with glioblastoma.

The V and J genes are TRBV14 and TRBJ2-3; a possible D gene is TRBD2 (7 bases). The V end lost 1 base, the J end lost 3 bases, and 14 bases lay between the germline ends. Germline V gene lookup returns CDR1 SGHDN and CDR2 FVKESK. The CDR3 runs to 16 residues. CDR3: CASSQGGGRMTDTQYF. CDR3 in DNA: TGTGCCAGCAGCCAAGGGGGGGGCAGGATGACAGATACGCAGTATTTT.

This rearrangement joins TRBV29-1 to TRBJ2-5, with 10 nucleotides matching TRBD2. The CDR3 spans 15 residues. Germline CDR1 reads SQVTM; CDR2 reads ANQGSEA. Trimming cost V 0 bases and J 4 bases; bases outside gene matches: 5. CDR3: CSVEDLAGVGETQYF. The CDR3 DNA reads as TGCAGCGTTGAAGACCTAGCGGGGGTAGGAGAGACCCAGTACTTC.

The chain links TRBV25-1 to TRBJ2-3; no clear D. Trimming pared 3 bases from V and 0 bases from J, leaving 7 bases between. CDR1 MGHDK and CDR2 SYGVNS come from the germline V gene. The CDR3 consists of 14 residues. The chain's CDR3 is CASSDSVSTDTQYF. The CDR3 bases are TGTGCCAGCAGTGACAGCGTTAGCACAGATACGCAGTATTTT.

This clone appeared once. This chain joins TRBV7-9 and TRBJ1-3; TRBD1 matches at 10 bases. This CDR3 contains 15 residues. Germline CDR1 SEHNR, CDR2 FQNEAQ (reference sequence). V gave up 5 bases and J gave up 4 bases; unmatched junction bases: 5. The CDR3 here is CASSRGTGEGNTIYF. DNA of the CDR3: TGTGCCAGCAGCCGAGGGACAGGGGAAGGAAACACCATATATTTT. Full variable domain (rest looked up from reference TRBV7-9 and TRBJ1-3): DTGVSQNPRHKITKRGQNVTFRCDPISEHNRLYWYRQTLGQGPEFLTYFQNEAQLEKSRLLSDRFSAERPKGSFSTLEIQRTEQGDSAMYLCASSRGTGEGNTIYFGEGSWLTVV.

V is TRBV10-3 and J is TRBJ1-1; D ambiguous. Germline V gene data show CDR1 as ENHRY and CDR2 as SYGVKD. Trimming stripped 2 bases from V and 8 bases from J, with 9 bases between. The CDR3 length is 12 residues. The CDR3 DNA follows: TGTGCCATCAGTGAGGGTCCGCGGGAAGCTTTCTTT. It codes for CAISEGPREAFF.

This clone was seen a handful of times. The rearrangement joins TRBV19 to TRBJ2-5; 13 nucleotides agree with TRBD2. Per germline, CDR1 LNHDA and CDR2 SQIVND (reference sequence). The CDR3 runs 14 residues. J lost 7 bases, V lost 6 bases, and 5 bases had no gene match. CDR3 bases: TGTGCCAGTAGCGGACTAGCGGGGGATGGGACCCAGTACTTC. The encoded protein is CASSGLAGDGTQYF.

V gene TRBV6-6 combines with J gene TRBJ2-3, with 8 bases fitting TRBD1. V trimming: 5 bases; J trimming: 4 bases; junction bases outside the gene matches: 8. The CDR3 is 15 amino acids. Per the germline V gene, CDR1 is MNHNY and CDR2 is SVGAGI (reference sequence). CDR3 DNA sequence: TGTGCCAGCAGTAGCGGACAGGGAGGTGCAGATACGCAGTATTTT. This translates into CASSSGQGGADTQYF.

The genes are TRBV18 and TRBJ2-2; 8 bases are shared with TRBD2. Germline CDR1 and CDR2: KGHSH and LQKENI. V lost 1 base to trimming and J lost 2 bases; unmatched junction nucleotides: 3. This CDR3 is 16 amino acids long. DNA for the CDR3: TGTGCCAGCTCACCACTCACTAGCGGAAACACCGGGGAGCTGTTTTTT. Translating it yields CASSPLTSGNTGELFF.

The table lists this clone with a few counts. The V gene is TRBV4-1, the J gene TRBJ2-5, with no clear D. Germline CDR1 is MGHRA and CDR2 is YSYEKL. Trimming left V 4 bases short and J 0 bases short, with 21 bases between. The length of the CDR3 is 18 residues. CDR3 in amino acids: CASSRLPSTPRYQETQYF. Here the CDR3 DNA reads TGCGCCAGCAGCCGACTTCCCTCGACGCCGCGGTACCAAGAGACCCAGTACTTC.

The CDR3 protein is CASSFDRVNTEAFF. In DNA, the CDR3 is TGCGCCAGCAGCTTCGACAGGGTGAACACTGAAGCTTTCTTT. V gene TRBV5-1 combines with J gene TRBJ1-1; 7 bases fit TRBD1. V shed 2 bases and J 0 bases; nucleotides not matched to a gene: 1. Germline V gene data show CDR1 as SGHRS and CDR2 as YFSETQ. This CDR3 comprises 14 residues. Looking up the rest from reference TRBV5-1 and TRBJ1-1 gives the full variable domain: KAGVTQTPRYLIKTRGQQVTLSCSPISGHRSVSWYQQTPGQGLQFLFEYFSETQRNKGNFPGRFSGRQFSNSRSEMNVSTLELGDSALYLCASSFDRVNTEAFFGQGTRLTVV.

The chain has TRBV19 and TRBJ1-4; 8 bases align to TRBD1. Per germline, CDR1 LNHDA and CDR2 SQIVND (reference sequence). J gave up 7 bases and V 11 bases, and 9 bases lay outside the gene matches. This CDR3 contains 13 residues. CDR3 in amino acids: CAGGRTGSEKLFF. In DNA, the CDR3 is TGTGCCGGGGGGCGGACAGGGAGTGAAAAACTGTTTTTT.

This chain uses TRBV7-9 with TRBJ2-1; TRBD1 might be the D (6 bases). Germline loops: CDR1 SEHNR, CDR2 FQNEAQ (reference sequence). V lost 3 bases, J lost 9 bases, and 9 bases lay in between. CDR3 length equals 12 residues. The CDR3 region has the DNA TGTGCCAGCAGCTTCAGAGGGGGTGAGCAGTTCTTC. Amino acids: CASSFRGGEQFF.